The rows below give T cell receptor beta chains drawn from one sample of a study of CD8+ T cells in alopecia areata. TCRdb's copy holds only in-frame clones and misses some; the assay was immunoSEQ multiplex PCR. Counted here are 100,000 to 150,000 clones, approximately 49% occurring once; the ten biggest clones make up around 20%. The starting material was CD8+ T cells sorted from blood, obtained at week 0. The receptor set was obtained from a human donor with alopecia areata. The CDR3 runs from the conserved cysteine through the conserved F or W. Fields, in order: D gene, V gene, clone size, J gene, CDR3 DNA, CDR3 protein. A D gene is named only where the DNA matches it firmly. Where a row states a size, it is once, few, many or the class of an expanded clone; other rows omit it.

>NA|TRBV27|NA|TRBJ1-1
TGTGCCAGCAGGCCCACAGGGATGATGACTGAAGCTTTCTTT
CASRPTGMMTEAFF
>NA|TRBV6-5|NA|TRBJ1-2
TGTGCCAGCAGTTACCCGCGCGGCGGGGGGGACTATGGCTACACCTTC
CASSYPRGGGDYGYTF
>NA|TRBV7-8|NA|TRBJ1-5
TGTGCCAGCAGCTTAGCAGCTGGTGGCTCTCAGCCCCAGCATTTT
CASSLAAGGSQPQHF
>NA|TRBV5-6|few|TRBJ1-1
TGTGCCAGCAGCTCCTTAGGGGGAGGATCAGCTTTCTTT
CASSSLGGGSAFF
>NA|TRBV27|NA|TRBJ2-1
TGTGCCAGCAGTTGGAAGAACTCCTACAATGAGCAGTTCTTC
CASSWKNSYNEQFF
>TRBD1|TRBV7-9|few|TRBJ2-6
TGTGCCAGCAGCCTTACAGGGGCCGGGGCCAACGTCCTGACTTTC
CASSLTGAGANVLTF
>NA|TRBV29-1|few|TRBJ1-1
TGCAGCGTCGTGACAGCAAACACTGAAGCTTTCTTT
CSVVTANTEAFF
>NA|TRBV7-9|few|TRBJ2-3
TGTGCCAGCAGCTCCCTGGCCCTGAGCACAGATACGCAGTATTTT
CASSSLALSTDTQYF
>TRBD2|TRBV27|NA|TRBJ2-1
TGTGCCAGCAGTTTACTATGGACTAGCGGGGGACACAATGAGCAGTTCTTC
CASSLLWTSGGHNEQFF
>NA|TRBV30|once|TRBJ2-7
TGTGCCTGGAGTGTAAGAGGGGGGGCTCGGGAGCAGTACTTC
CAWSVRGGAREQYF
>TRBD1|TRBV5-1|NA|TRBJ1-5
TGCGCCAGCAGCTTGGAGACAGGGACGGGACAGCCCCAGCATTTT
CASSLETGTGQPQHF
>TRBD1|TRBV29-1|NA|TRBJ1-2
TGCAGCGTTGTTAGTCCAGGGGGACATGGCTACACCTTC
CSVVSPGGHGYTF
>NA|TRBV23-1|NA|TRBJ1-6
TGCGCCAGCAGTCCAGACCGTACACTCGGCCTCATAGGGTCACCCCTCCACTTT
CASSPDRTLGLIGSPLHF
>NA|TRBV27|NA|TRBJ2-3
TGTGCCAGCAGTTTCCTTAGGGAATTCGGCACAGATACGCAGTATTTT
CASSFLREFGTDTQYF
>NA|TRBV20-1|once|TRBJ2-7
TGCAGTGCAGGGGAATATCCCGAGCAGTACTTC
CSAGEYPEQYF
>TRBD1|TRBV30|many|TRBJ2-5
TGTGCCTGGAGTGTAACAGGGGGCCAAGAGACCCAGTACTTC
CAWSVTGGQETQYF
>NA|TRBV7-8|NA|TRBJ2-5
TGTGCCAGCAGCTGGACCGGGGGCCAAGAGACCCAGTACTTC
CASSWTGGQETQYF
>TRBD2|TRBV19|few|TRBJ2-1
TGTGCCAGTAGTTTGGCGGGGGTAGAGCAGTTCTTC
CASSLAGVEQFF
>NA|TRBV9|NA|TRBJ1-2
TGTGCCAGCAGCGCCTCGACAGACTATGGCTACACCTTC
CASSASTDYGYTF
>NA|TRBV27|NA|TRBJ2-3
TGTGCCAGCAGTTTAGGAGATACGCAGTATTTT
CASSLGDTQYF
>NA|TRBV5-1|many|TRBJ2-7
TGCGCCAGCAGCTTCATGGCGGACTACGAGCAGTACTTC
CASSFMADYEQYF
>NA|TRBV6-5|NA|TRBJ2-7
TGTGCCAGCAGTTACTCCGAGGGGAACGAGCAGTACTTC
CASSYSEGNEQYF
>NA|TRBV29-1|NA|TRBJ2-1
TGCAGCGTGCTTGACAGCCTACCCTACAATGAGCAGTTCTTC
CSVLDSLPYNEQFF
>NA|TRBV19|NA|TRBJ1-2
TGTGCCAGTAGTATAGATCTTGAGGCGGTCAACTATGGCTACACCTTC
CASSIDLEAVNYGYTF
>NA|TRBV5-6|NA|TRBJ2-7
TGTGCCAGCAGCTTGATGGCGCGGGCCCACGAGCAGTACTTC
CASSLMARAHEQYF